The source of this TCR beta chain is a study of blood T cells in healthy people across ages. Points from the study as a whole: Diversity was estimated from one million T cells, and these estimates were considered underestimates. Among long-lived donors, naive CD4+ cells were more numerous and diversity higher than in aged donors. Any conclusive comparison of naive versus antigen-experienced cells was prevented by using unsorted PBMCs. There was no known CMV status for donors, so expanded clonotype changes were possibly confounded.

A sample-barcoded 5' primer and a J-beta primer mix were used in a second PCR of roughly 6 to 11 cycles. TCRdb re-called the 5' RACE reads through MiXCR, storing one row per CDR3 protein. The sample has 1.5 million to 1.9 million distinct CDR3 sequences, less than 45% seen once; the top ten hold about 4%. As for this clonotype: The antigen is not known.

The V gene lost 11 bases and the J gene lost 0 bases, with 12 bases spanning the gap. There are 13 residues in the CDR3. Germline CDR1 is KGHDR and CDR2 is SFDVKD. This TCR came from a woman between 18 and 30 years old in good health. This chain uses TRBV24-1 with TRBJ1-2; tentatively, D is TRBD1 (5 bases). The sequenced sample was blood. The CDR3 here is CAIQDSTNYGYTF. CDR3 nucleotides: TGTGCCATCCAAGACAGCACTAACTATGGCTACACCTTC.